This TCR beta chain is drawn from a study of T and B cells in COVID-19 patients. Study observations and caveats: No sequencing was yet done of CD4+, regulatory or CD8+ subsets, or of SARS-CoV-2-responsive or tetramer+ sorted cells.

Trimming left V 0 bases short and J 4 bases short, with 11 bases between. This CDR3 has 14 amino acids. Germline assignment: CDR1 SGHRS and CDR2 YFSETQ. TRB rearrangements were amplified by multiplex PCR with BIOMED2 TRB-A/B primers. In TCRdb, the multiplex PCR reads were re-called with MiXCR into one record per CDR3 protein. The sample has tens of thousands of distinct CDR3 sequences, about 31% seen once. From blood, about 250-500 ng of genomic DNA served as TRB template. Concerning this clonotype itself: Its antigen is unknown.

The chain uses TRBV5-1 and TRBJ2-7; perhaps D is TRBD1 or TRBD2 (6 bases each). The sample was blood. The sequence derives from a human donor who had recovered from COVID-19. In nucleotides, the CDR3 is TGCGCCAGCAGCTTGGGGGGGGCGGGGTACGAGCAGTACTTC. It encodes CASSLGGAGYEQYF. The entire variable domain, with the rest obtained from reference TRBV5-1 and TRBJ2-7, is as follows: KAGVTQTPRYLIKTRGQQVTLSCSPISGHRSVSWYQQTPGQGLQFLFEYFSETQRNKGNFPGRFSGRQFSNSRSEMNVSTLELGDSALYLCASSLGGAGYEQYFGPGTRLTVT.